These 5 T cell receptor beta chains originate from one sample sequenced in a study of molecular identifiers for immune sequencing clone quantification. TCRdb itself ran the PCR reads through MiXCR, one entry per CDR3 protein. The sample has over 300,000 distinct CDR3 sequences, roughly 24% seen once. Material for sequencing was naive CD8+ T cells from blood, with Jurkat cell RNA spiked in. Subset in this sample: FACS-sorted CD8+CD4-CCR7+CD45RA+ naive T cells. These receptors were collected from a human donor in good health. Some libraries in this study had Jurkat cell RNA spiked in.

The chain is built from TRBV29-1 and TRBJ2-3, with 11 bases aligning to TRBD2. CDR1 and CDR2 (germline): SQVTM, ANQGSEA. CDR3 length: 19 amino acids. The V and J ends lost 1 base and 0 bases, in that order; junction bases with no gene match: 12. In DNA, the CDR3 is TGCAGCGTTGAAGGATCCCTAGCGGGGGGTGTGGTGAGCACAGATACGCAGTATTTT. This sequence encodes CSVEGSLAGGVVSTDTQYF.

Comments on this clonotype: Given a much more abundant clone one base away, this may be a read error. This chain joins TRBV7-2 and TRBJ2-3; 11 bases match TRBD1. Germline V lookup: CDR1 SGHTA, CDR2 FQGNSA. The CDR3 length is 17 residues. V was clipped by 2 bases and J by 10 bases; unmatched bases: 14. CDR3 sequence: CASSLFPGQGALDAQYF. CDR3 DNA: TGTGCCAGCAGCTTATTTCCAGGACAGGGGGCGTTGGATGCGCAGTATTTT.

This clonotype was seen only a few times. The chain uses TRBV6-5 and TRBJ1-5; D may be TRBD1 (5 bases). CDR3 length equals 14 residues. The ends were cut back, 10 bases at V and 0 bases at J, with 13 bases in the middle. The germline V gene has CDR1 MNHEY and CDR2 SVGAGI. CDR3 amino acids: CATNQGFSNQPQHF. The CDR3 coding sequence is TGTGCCACCAACCAGGGTTTTAGCAATCAGCCCCAGCATTTT.

In its sample, this clonotype was seen many times. The rearrangement joins TRBV28 to TRBJ1-3; 7 bases are shared with TRBD1. J was trimmed by 4 bases and V by 5 bases; bases with no gene match: 14. CDR1 is MDHEN, CDR2 SYDVKM, per germline. The CDR3 has 17 residues. The CDR3 protein is CASSLTSQGNYGNTIYF. In nucleotides, the CDR3 is TGTGCCAGCAGTCTCACTTCACAGGGGAATTACGGAAACACCATATATTTT.

This clonotype showed up many times. V and J are TRBV27 and TRBJ2-7, with D perhaps matching TRBD2 (5 bases). V dropped 5 bases and J dropped 6 bases, with 8 bases sitting between them. CDR1 is MNHEY and CDR2 is SMNVEV in the germline V gene (reference sequence). The CDR3 consists of 11 residues. CDR3 amino acids: CASSPGVEQYF. DNA for the CDR3: TGTGCCAGCAGTCCCGGGGTCGAGCAGTACTTC.